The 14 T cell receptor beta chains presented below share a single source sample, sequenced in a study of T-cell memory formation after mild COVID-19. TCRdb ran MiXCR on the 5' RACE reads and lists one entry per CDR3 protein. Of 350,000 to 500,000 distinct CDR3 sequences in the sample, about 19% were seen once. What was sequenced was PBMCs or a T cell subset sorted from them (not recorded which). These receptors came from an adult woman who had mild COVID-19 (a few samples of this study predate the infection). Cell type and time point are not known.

The CDR3 bases are TGTGCCAGCAGTCGCATTCTAGCGGGAGGGGTACCTGGGGCCAACGTCCTGACTTTC. Its protein is CASSRILAGGVPGANVLTF. V and J are TRBV6-2 or TRBV6-3 and TRBJ2-6, with TRBD2 identical over 12 bases. V trimming: 5 bases; J trimming: 2 bases; junction bases outside the gene matches: 10. The germline gives CDR1 MNHEY, CDR2 SVGEGT. This CDR3 has 19 residues.

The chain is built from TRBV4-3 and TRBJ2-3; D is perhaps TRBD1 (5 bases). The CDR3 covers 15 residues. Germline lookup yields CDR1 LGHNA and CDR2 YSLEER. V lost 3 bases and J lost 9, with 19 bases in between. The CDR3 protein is CASSQESGASSTQYF. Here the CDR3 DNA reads TGCGCCAGCAGCCAGGAAAGTGGGGCTTCCAGCACGCAGTATTTT.

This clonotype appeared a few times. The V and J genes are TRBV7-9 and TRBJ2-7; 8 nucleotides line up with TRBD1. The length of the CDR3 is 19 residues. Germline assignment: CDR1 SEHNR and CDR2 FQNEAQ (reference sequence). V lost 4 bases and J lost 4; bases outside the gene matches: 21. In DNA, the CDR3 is TGTGCCAGCAGCTCGACAGGGGTTCGTGGGTGGGAGATCGTTTACGAGCAGTACTTC. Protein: CASSSTGVRGWEIVYEQYF.

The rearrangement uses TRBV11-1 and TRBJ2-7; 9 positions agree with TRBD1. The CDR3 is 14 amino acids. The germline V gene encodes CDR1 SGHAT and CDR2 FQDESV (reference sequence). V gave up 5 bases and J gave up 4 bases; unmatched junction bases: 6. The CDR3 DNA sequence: TGTGCCAGCAGCCAGGACAGGGGTGGATACGAGCAGTACTTC. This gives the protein CASSQDRGGYEQYF. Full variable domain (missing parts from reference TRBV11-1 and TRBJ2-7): EAEVAQSPRYKITEKSQAVAFWCDPISGHATLYWYRQILGQGPELLVQFQDESVVDDSQLPKDRFSAERLKGVDSTLKIQPAELGDSAMYLCASSQDRGGYEQYFGPGTRLTVT.

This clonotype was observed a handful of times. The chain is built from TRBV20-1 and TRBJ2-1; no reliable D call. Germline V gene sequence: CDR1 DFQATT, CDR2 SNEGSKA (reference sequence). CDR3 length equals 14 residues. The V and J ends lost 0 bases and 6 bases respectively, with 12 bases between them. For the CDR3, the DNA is TGCAGTGCTAGAGAGACCCCCTTGGCCAATGAGCAGTTCTTC. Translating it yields CSARETPLANEQFF.

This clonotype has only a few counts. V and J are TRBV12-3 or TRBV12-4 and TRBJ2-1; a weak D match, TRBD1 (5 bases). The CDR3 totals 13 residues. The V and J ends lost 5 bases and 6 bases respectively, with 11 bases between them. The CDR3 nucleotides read TGTGCCAGCAGTCAAGACAGAATCAATGAGCAGTTCTTC. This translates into CASSQDRINEQFF.

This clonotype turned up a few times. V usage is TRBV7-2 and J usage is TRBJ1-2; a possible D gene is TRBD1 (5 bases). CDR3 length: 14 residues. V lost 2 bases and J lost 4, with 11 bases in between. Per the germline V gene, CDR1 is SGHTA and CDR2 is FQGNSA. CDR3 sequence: CASSLTGALYGYTF. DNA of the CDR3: TGTGCCAGCAGCTTAACAGGTGCCCTCTATGGCTACACCTTC.

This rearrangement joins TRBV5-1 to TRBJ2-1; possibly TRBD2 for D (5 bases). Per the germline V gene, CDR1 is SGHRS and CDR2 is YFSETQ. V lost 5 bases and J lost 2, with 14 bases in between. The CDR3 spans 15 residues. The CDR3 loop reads CASRRGPDPYNEQFF. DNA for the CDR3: TGCGCCAGCAGACGGGGTCCAGACCCCTACAATGAGCAGTTCTTC. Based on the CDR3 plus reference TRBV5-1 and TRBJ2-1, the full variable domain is KAGVTQTPRYLIKTRGQQVTLSCSPISGHRSVSWYQQTPGQGLQFLFEYFSETQRNKGNFPGRFSGRQFSNSRSEMNVSTLELGDSALYLCASRRGPDPYNEQFFGPGTRLTVL.

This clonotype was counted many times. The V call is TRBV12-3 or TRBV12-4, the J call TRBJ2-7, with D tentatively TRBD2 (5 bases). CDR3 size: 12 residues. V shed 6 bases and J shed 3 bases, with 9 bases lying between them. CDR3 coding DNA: TGTGCCAGCAGCCTCGGACTCTACGAGCAGTACTTC. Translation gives CASSLGLYEQYF.

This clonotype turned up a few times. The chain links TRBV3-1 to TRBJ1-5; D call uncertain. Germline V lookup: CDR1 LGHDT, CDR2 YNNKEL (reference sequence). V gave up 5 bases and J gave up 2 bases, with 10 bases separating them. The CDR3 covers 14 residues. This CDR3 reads CASSYSVGNQPQHF. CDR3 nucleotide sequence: TGTGCCAGCAGCTACTCTGTGGGCAATCAGCCCCAGCATTTT. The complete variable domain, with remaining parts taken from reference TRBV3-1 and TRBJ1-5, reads DTAVSQTPKYLVTQMGNDKSIKCEQNLGHDTMYWYKQDSKKFLKIMFSYNNKELIINETVPNRFSPKSPDKAHLNLHINSLELGDSAVYFCASSYSVGNQPQHFGDGTRLSIL.

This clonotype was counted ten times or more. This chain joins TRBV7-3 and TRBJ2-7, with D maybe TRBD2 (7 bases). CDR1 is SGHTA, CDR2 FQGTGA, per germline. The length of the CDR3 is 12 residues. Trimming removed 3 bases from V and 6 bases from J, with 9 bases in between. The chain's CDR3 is CASSLGGGEQYF. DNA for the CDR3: TGTGCCAGCAGCTTGGGAGGGGGCGAGCAGTACTTC.

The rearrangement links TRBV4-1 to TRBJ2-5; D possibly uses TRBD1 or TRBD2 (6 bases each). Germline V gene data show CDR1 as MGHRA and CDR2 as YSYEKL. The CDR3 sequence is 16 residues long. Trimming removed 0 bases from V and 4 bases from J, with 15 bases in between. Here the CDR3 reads CASSQDARGRGETQYF. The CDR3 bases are TGCGCCAGCAGCCAAGATGCCCGGGGGCGCGGAGAGACCCAGTACTTC.

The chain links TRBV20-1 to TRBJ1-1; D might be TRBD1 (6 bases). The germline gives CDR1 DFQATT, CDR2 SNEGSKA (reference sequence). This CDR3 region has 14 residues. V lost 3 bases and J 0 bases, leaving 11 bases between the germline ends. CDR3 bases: TGCAGTGCTAGTCGAGGACAGATGAACACTGAAGCTTTCTTT. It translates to CSASRGQMNTEAFF.

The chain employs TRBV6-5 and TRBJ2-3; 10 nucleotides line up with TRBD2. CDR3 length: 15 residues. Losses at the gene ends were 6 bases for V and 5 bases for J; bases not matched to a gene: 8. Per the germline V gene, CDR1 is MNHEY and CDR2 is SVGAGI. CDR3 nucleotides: TGTGCCAGCAGGTCAAGCGGGAGGGGGGGAGATACGCAGTATTTT. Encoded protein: CASRSSGRGGDTQYF.